Listed below are T cell receptor beta chains from one sample, sequenced in a study of vaccination and CD4 T cells after COVID-19. No cognate antigen is known for these TCRs. MiXCR, applied by TCRdb to the PCR reads, yields one record per CDR3 protein. The data show approximately 5,000 distinct CDR3 sequences, 27% seen once. The sequenced material came from CD4+ T cells from blood, cultured in vitro. The receptors originated from a human donor in good health. Each CDR3 is given with its conserved first and last residue. A D gene is named only where the DNA matches it firmly. Rows give clone size only sometimes, using once, few, many, or a class for an expanded clone.

D | size | J | V | CDR3 | DNA
NA | medium-sized | TRBJ1-1 | TRBV7-9 | CASSFFGGTEAFF | TGTGCCAGCAGCTTTTTTGGGGGCACTGAAGCTTTCTTT
NA | medium-sized | TRBJ1-6 | TRBV20-1 | CSAIHRGPPSPLHF | TGCAGTGCTATCCACCGGGGACCGCCCTCACCCCTCCACTTT
TRBD2 | NA | TRBJ2-1 | TRBV20-1 | CSARGGSAGGYNEQFF | TGCAGTGCTAGAGGGGGATCAGCGGGGGGCTACAATGAGCAGTTCTTC
NA | few | TRBJ1-3 | TRBV20-1 | CSAFGGFSSGNTIYF | TGCAGTGCGTTCGGTGGGTTTAGCTCTGGAAACACCATATATTTT
NA | few | TRBJ2-5 | TRBV5-4 | CASSLQETQYF | TGTGCCAGCAGCTTGCAAGAGACCCAGTACTTC
NA | NA | TRBJ2-7 | TRBV7-6 | CASSLGDFDSYEQYF | TGTGCCAGCAGCTTGGGGGACTTTGACTCCTACGAGCAGTACTTC
TRBD1 | NA | TRBJ2-2 | TRBV6-2/TRBV6-3 | CASRTGPGELFF | TGTGCCAGCAGGACAGGGCCCGGGGAGCTGTTTTTT
TRBD2 | NA | TRBJ2-1 | TRBV7-3 | CASSLGLADEQFF | TGTGCCAGCAGCTTGGGACTAGCGGATGAGCAGTTCTTC
TRBD2 | NA | TRBJ2-3 | TRBV10-1 | CATSSGGITDTQYF | TGCGCCACCTCTAGCGGGGGGATCACAGATACGCAGTATTTT
NA | few | TRBJ2-1 | TRBV20-1 | CSAPEGAHGQFF | TGCAGTGCTCCGGAAGGGGCCCACGGGCAGTTCTTC
NA | medium-sized | TRBJ1-2 | TRBV6-1 | CASSLGENYGYTF | TGTGCCAGCTCCTTGGGGGAGAACTATGGCTACACCTTC
NA | few | TRBJ1-6 | TRBV27 | CASRTSGTYNSPLHF | TGTGCCAGCCGAACCTCAGGGACCTATAATTCACCCCTCCACTTT
NA | few | TRBJ2-2 | TRBV7-3 | CASSPVRSGELFF | TGTGCCAGCAGCCCTGTGAGGTCCGGGGAGCTGTTTTTT